The clone carrying this T cell receptor beta chain appeared a few times. This entry is derived from a study of T-cell memory formation after mild COVID-19. TCRdb fed the 5' RACE reads into MiXCR, producing one record per CDR3 protein. In the table there are about 170,000 distinct CDR3 sequences, over 10% of which are singletons. The V end was cut by 1 base, the J end by 1 base, with 8 bases between. Germline CDR1 LGHNA, CDR2 YNFKEQ. The CDR3 has 15 residues. The chain links TRBV4-2 to TRBJ1-3; D is unresolved. This receptor was identified in a man younger than 30 who had mild COVID-19 (a few samples of this study predate the infection). Cell type and time point are not known. The sample taken for sequencing was PBMCs or a T cell subset sorted from them (not recorded which). CDR3 DNA: TGTGCCAGCAGCCAAGTCTCTGGGTCTGGAAACACCATATATTTT. Amino acids: CASSQVSGSGNTIYF.